Here is one TCR beta chain with its context. This clone was detected only a few times. Its binding antigen is unknown. No much larger clonotype is one base removed from it; base qualities were not supplied. The immunoSEQ Assay was used to sequence TCR beta CDR3 regions from DNA. From the authors' description of their analysis: To compute T cell density, TCR beta template counts were normalized to usable DNA, which was estimated by amplifying housekeeping genes. The preseqR package was used to estimate richness by extrapolating to 400,000 templates for PBMC samples and to 120,000 templates for tissue samples. Clonality was defined as one minus Pielou's evenness. Differential abundance testing on productive amino-acid clonotypes, with a minimum total count of 5 and an alpha of 0.1, was used to identify tissue-enriched TCRs. The Jaccard Index and the Morisita Overlap Index were used to quantify repertoire overlap between compartments. GLIPH grouped TCR beta CDR3s together with public tetramer-defined viral CDR3s, and a viral motif had to include at least three viral sequences and show V-gene enrichment. TCRdb mirrors the immuneACCESS table, restricted to in-frame sequences. Some clones are absent from its copies; in checked studies, under half trace to an unresolved V gene, and the reason for the others is unknown. That table gives V, J and clone size, and the DNA gave D and trimming. The sample table records tens of thousands of clones; approximately 80% of these occur just once. Clones ranked in the top ten supply 17% of the sample.

The data originate from a study of T cells in localized non-small cell lung cancer (dated by TCRdb to the early 2020s). With respect to the entire study: The study examined T cell repertoires in hundreds of patients with early-stage NSCLC and compared tumors with uninvolved tumor-adjacent lungs. The cohort was made up of 200 to 250 treatment-naive NSCLC patients whose localized lung tumors had been resected. A mean age of roughly 64 years was recorded for the NSCLC patients, of whom some 130 were male and about a hundred were female.

CDR3 length: 12 amino acids, cysteine to phenylalanine. Here the CDR3 DNA is all that survives: 36 bases in frame from base 1. V and J are truncated by 4 bases and 0 bases respectively, leaving an intervening sequence of 2 bases. CDR1 SGHDT and CDR2 YYEEEE are derived from the germline V gene. At diagnosis, peripheral blood, uninvolved tumor-adjacent lung and tumor were collected and were preserved as a mix of fresh-frozen and FFPE material. For TCR repertoire profiling, the blood samples were analyzed as peripheral blood mononuclear cells. Points the paper makes about the study in general: Because the study design was exploratory, TCR variables were selected using unadjusted p-values without false-discovery rate correction. Because multi-region tumor sequencing was not done, intratumor heterogeneity could not be ruled out. The highest T cell clonality was observed in uninvolved tumor-adjacent lung, where clonality exceeded that of tumor, suggesting that antigenic responses were more focused in uninvolved tumor-adjacent lung. Of the top 100 tumor clones, a median of roughly 53 were detected in paired uninvolved adjacent lung; some 28 were also among that lung's top 100. Longer overall survival was associated with higher blood T cell density, whereas shorter survival was associated with higher adjacent-lung clonality.

The sample in question was peripheral blood mononuclear cells, obtained before any cancer treatment. Rearrangement joined TRBV5-6 to TRBJ1-5; the D gene is unclear. This TCR derives from a man aged 40 to 75 with stage III lung adenocarcinoma. The sequence in DNA is TGTGCCAGCAGCGATAGCAATCAGCCCCAGCATTTT. This gives the protein CASSDSNQPQHF.